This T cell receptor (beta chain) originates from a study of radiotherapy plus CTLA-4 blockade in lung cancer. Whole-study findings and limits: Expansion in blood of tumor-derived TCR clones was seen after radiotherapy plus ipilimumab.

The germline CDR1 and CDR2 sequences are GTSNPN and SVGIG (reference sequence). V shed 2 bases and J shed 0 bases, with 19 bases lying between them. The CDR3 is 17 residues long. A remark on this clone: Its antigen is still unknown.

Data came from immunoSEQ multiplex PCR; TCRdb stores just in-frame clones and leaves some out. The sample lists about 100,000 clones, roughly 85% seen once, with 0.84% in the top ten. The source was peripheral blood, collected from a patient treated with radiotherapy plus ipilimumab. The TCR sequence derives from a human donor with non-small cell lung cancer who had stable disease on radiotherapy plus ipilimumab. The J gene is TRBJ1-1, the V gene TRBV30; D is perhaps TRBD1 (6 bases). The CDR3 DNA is TGTGCCTGGAGTCCTAAGGGGGGGTCCGGTCTGAACACTGAAGCTTTCTTT. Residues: CAWSPKGGSGLNTEAFF.